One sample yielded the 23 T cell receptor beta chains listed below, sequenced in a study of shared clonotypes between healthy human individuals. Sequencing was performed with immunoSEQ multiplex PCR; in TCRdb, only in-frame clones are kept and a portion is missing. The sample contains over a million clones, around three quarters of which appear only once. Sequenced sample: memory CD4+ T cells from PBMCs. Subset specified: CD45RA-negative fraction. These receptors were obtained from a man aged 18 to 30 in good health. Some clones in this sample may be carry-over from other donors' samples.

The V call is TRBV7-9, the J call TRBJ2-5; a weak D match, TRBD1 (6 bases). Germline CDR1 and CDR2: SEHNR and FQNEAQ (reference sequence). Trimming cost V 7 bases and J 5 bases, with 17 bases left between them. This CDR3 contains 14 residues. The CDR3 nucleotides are TGTGCCAGCACCAATACAGGGTTAGGGGAGACCCAGTACTTC. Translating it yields CASTNTGLGETQYF.

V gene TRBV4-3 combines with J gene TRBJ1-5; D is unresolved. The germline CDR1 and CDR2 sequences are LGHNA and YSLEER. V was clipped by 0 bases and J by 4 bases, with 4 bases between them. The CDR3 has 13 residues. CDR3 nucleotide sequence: TGCGCCAGCAGCCAAGAGGAAAATCAGCCCCAGCATTTT. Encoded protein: CASSQEENQPQHF.

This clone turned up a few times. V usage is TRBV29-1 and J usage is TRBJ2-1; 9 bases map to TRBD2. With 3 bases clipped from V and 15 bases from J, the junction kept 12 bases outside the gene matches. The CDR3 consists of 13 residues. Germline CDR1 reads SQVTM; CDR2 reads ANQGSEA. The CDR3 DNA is TGCAGCGTTGATCACGGCGGCGGGAGGGTGCCGTTCTTC. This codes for CSVDHGGGRVPFF.

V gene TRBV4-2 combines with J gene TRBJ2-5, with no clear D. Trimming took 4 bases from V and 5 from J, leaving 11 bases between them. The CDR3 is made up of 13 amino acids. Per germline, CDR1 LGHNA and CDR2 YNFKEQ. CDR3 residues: CASSPDTWETQYF. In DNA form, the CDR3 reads TGTGCCAGCAGCCCAGACACCTGGGAGACCCAGTACTTC.

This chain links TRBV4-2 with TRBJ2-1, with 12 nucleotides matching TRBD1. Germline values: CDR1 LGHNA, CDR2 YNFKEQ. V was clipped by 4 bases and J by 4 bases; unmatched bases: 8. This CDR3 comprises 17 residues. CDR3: CASSLLSGQGAYNEQFF. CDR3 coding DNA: TGTGCCAGCAGCCTTCTATCGGGACAGGGGGCGTACAATGAGCAGTTCTTC.

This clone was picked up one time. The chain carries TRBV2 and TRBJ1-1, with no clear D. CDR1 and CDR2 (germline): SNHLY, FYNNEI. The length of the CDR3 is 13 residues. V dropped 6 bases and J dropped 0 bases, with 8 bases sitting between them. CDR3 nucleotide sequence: TGTGCCAGCAGAAACAGCTTGAACACTGAAGCTTTCTTT. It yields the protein CASRNSLNTEAFF.

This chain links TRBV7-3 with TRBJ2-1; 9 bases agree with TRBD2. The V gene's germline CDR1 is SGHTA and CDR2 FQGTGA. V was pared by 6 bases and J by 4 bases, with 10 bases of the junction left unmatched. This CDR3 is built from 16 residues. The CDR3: CASSSLTAGGYNEQFF. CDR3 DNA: TGTGCCAGCAGTTCCCTTACGGCGGGAGGGTACAATGAGCAGTTCTTC.

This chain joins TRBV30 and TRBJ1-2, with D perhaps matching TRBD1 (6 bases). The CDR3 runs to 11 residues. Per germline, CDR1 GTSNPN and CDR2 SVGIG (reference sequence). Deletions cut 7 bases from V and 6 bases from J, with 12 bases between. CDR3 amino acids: CAYRDTHGYTF. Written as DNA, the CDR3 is TGTGCCTACCGGGACACCCATGGCTACACCTTC.

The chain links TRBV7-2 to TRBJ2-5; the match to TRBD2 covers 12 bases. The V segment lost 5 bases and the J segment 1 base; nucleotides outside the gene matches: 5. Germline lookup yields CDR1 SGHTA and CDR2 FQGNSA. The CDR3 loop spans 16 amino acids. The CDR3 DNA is TGTGCCAGCAGCCTCGGGACTAGCGGGTCCCAAGAGACCCAGTACTTC. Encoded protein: CASSLGTSGSQETQYF.

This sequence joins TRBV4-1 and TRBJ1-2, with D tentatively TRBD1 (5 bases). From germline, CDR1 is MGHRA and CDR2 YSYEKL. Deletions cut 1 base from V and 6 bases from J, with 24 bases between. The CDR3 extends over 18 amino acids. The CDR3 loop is CASSQGLRAGSVYDGYTF. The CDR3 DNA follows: TGCGCCAGCAGCCAAGGGCTTCGAGCAGGGAGTGTTTACGATGGCTACACCTTC.

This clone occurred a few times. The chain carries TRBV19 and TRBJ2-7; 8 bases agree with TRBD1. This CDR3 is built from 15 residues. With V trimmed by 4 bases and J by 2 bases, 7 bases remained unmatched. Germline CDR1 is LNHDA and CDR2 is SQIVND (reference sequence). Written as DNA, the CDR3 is TGTGCCAGTAGTAGACCGGGACAGGCAACCTACGAGCAGTACTTC. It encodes CASSRPGQATYEQYF.

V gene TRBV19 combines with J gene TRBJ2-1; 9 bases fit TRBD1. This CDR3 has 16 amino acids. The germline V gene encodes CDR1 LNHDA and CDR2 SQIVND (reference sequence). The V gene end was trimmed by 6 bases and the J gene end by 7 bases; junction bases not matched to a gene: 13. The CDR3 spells CASRFPGQGISNEQFF. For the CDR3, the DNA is TGTGCCAGTAGGTTCCCGGGACAGGGTATATCGAATGAGCAGTTCTTC.

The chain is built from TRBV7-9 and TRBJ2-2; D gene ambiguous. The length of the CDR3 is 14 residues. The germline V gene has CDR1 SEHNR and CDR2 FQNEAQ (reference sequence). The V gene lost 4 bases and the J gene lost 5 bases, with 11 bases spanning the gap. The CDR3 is CASSSLFRTGELFF. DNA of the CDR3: TGTGCCAGCAGCTCACTCTTCAGAACCGGGGAGCTGTTTTTT.

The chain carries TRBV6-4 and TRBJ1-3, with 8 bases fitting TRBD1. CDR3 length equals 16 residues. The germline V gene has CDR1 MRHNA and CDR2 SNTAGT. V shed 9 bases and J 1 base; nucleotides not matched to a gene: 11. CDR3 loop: CARTMTGEFSGNTIYF. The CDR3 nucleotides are TGTGCCAGGACTATGACAGGGGAATTTTCTGGAAACACCATATATTTT.

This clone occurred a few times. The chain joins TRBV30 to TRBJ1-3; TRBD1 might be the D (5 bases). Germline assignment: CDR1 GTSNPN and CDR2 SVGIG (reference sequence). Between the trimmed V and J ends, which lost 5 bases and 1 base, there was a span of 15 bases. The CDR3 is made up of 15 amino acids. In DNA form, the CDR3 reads TGTGCCTGGGCTCCGGGGGTTAGGTCTGGAAACACCATATATTTT. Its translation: CAWAPGVRSGNTIYF.

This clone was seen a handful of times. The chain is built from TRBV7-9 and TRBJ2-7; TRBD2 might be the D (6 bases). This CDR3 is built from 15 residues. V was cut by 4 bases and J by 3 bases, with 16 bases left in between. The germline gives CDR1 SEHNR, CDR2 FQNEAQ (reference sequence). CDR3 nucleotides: TGTGCCAGCAGCTCGGGCCGGGAGAAAGGCTACGAGCAGTACTTC. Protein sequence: CASSSGREKGYEQYF.

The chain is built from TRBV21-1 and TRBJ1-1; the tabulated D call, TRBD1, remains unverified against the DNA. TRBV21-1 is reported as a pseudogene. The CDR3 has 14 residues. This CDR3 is CATPPGQNVPEAFF. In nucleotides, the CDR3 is TGTGCCACCCCGCCGGGACAGAACGTACCGGAAGCTTTCTTT.

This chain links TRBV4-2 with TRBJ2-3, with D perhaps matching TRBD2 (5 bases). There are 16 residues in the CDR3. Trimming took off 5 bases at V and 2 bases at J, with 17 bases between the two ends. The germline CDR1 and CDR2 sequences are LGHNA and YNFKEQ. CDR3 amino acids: CASSTPGTGFTDTQYF. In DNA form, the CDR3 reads TGTGCCAGCAGCACACCCGGTACGGGATTCACAGATACGCAGTATTTT.

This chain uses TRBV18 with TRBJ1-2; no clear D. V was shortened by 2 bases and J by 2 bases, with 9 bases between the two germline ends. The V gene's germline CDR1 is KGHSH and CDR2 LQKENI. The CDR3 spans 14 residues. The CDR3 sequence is CASSPAEGNYGYTF. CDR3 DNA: TGTGCCAGCTCACCAGCGGAGGGCAACTATGGCTACACCTTC.

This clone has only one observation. The CDR3 nucleotides read TGTGCCACCAGCAGAGCTCTGGGGAGGGCCACTGAAGCTTTCTTT. Its protein is CATSRALGRATEAFF. The chain links TRBV15 to TRBJ1-1; unclear D gene. This CDR3 comprises 15 residues. Germline loops: CDR1 LNHNV, CDR2 YYDKDF (reference sequence). V lost 1 base, J lost 4 bases, and 13 bases lay in between.

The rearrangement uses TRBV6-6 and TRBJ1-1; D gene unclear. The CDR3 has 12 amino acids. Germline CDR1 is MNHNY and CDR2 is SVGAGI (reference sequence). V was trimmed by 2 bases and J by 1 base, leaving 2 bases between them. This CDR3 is CASSYENTEAFF. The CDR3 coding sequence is TGTGCCAGCAGTTACGAGAACACTGAAGCTTTCTTT.

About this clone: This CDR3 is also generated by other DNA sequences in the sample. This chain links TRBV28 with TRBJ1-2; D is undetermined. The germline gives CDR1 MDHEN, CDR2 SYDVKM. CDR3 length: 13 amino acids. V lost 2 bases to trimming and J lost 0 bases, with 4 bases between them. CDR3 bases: TGTGCCAGCAGTTTAGTGGCTAACTATGGCTACACCTTC. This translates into CASSLVANYGYTF.

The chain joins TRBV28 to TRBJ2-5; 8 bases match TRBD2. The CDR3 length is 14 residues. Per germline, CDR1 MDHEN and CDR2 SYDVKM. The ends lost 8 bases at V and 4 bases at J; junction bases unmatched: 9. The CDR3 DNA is TGTGCCAGCGCCCGGGGGGGGGCAAGAGAGACCCAGTACTTC. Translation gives CASARGGARETQYF.